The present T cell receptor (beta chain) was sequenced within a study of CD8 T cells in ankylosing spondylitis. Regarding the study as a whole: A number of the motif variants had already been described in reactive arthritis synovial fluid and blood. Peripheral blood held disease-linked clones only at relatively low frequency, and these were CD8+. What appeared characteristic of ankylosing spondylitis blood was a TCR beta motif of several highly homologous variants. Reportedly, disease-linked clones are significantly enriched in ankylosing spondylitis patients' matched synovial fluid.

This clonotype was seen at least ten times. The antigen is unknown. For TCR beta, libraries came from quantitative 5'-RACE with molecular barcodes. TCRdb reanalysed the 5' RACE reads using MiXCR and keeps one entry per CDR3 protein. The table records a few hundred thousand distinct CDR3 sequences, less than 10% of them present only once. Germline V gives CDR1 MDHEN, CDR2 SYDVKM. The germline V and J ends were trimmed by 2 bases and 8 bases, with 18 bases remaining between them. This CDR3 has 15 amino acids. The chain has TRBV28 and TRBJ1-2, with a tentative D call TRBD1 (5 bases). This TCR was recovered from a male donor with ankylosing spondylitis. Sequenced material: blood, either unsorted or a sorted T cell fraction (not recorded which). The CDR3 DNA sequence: TGTGCCAGCAGTTTACCCCAGACAGCTAAAAGGGGCTACACCTTC. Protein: CASSLPQTAKRGYTF.